The rows below give T cell receptor beta chains drawn from one sample of a study of blood T cell repertoires in COVID-19. Generated by immunoSEQ multiplex PCR, the TCRdb table keeps only in-frame clones and is missing some. This repertoire shows 160,000 or so clones, roughly nine tenths found once; its top ten account for under 4.5%. Sequencing was done on a sample of peripheral blood. Source of these receptors: a woman in her sixties or seventies with acute or convalescent COVID-19. CDR3s include the opening cysteine and the closing phenylalanine or tryptophan. The D gene is left open where the match is weak. Where a row states a size, it is once, few, many or the class of an expanded clone; other rows omit it.

NA	TRBV7-8	TRBD2	TRBJ2-1	CASRPRGLAGGNEQFF	TGTGCCAGCAGACCTCGGGGACTAGCGGGAGGGAATGAGCAGTTCTTC
NA	TRBV27	NA	TRBJ1-1	CASSLSQVTEAFF	TGTGCCAGCAGTTTAAGTCAGGTCACTGAAGCTTTCTTT
NA	TRBV2	NA	TRBJ1-2	CASSADYGYTF	TGTGCCAGCAGCGCAGACTATGGCTACACCTTC
NA	TRBV28	NA	TRBJ1-2	CASSPGVGYTF	TGTGCCAGCAGTCCCGGTGTCGGCTACACCTTC
once	TRBV7-9	NA	TRBJ1-1	CASSLGGWTEAFF	TGTGCCAGCAGCTTGGGGGGTTGGACTGAAGCTTTCTTT
NA	TRBV6-2/TRBV6-3	NA	TRBJ1-1	CASSYSIGGMNTEAFF	TGTGCCAGCAGTTACTCGATAGGGGGAATGAACACTGAAGCTTTCTTT
NA	TRBV6-5	TRBD2	TRBJ2-7	CASSAGLVDYEQYF	TGTGCCAGCAGCGCGGGACTAGTAGACTACGAGCAGTACTTC
NA	TRBV10-3	TRBD2	TRBJ2-2	CAISGGLGNTGELFF	TGTGCCATCAGTGGGGGACTAGGAAACACCGGGGAGCTGTTTTTT
NA	TRBV28	TRBD1	TRBJ1-2	CASSTDRFNYGYTF	TGTGCCAGCAGCACGGACAGGTTTAACTATGGCTACACCTTC
NA	TRBV2	NA	TRBJ2-5	CASLVELVAQETQYF	TGTGCCAGCTTAGTAGAACTAGTCGCCCAAGAGACCCAGTACTTC
NA	TRBV27	TRBD1	TRBJ1-4	CASSPRRGTVNEKLFF	TGTGCCAGCAGTCCGCGCCGTGGGACAGTTAATGAAAAACTGTTTTTT
few	TRBV6-5	NA	TRBJ1-4	CASSYAGEKLFF	TGTGCCAGCAGTTACGCAGGTGAAAAACTGTTTTTT
NA	TRBV6-5	NA	TRBJ2-7	CASSLSGGETYEQYF	TGTGCCAGCAGCCTCTCGGGGGGCGAGACCTACGAGCAGTACTTC
NA	TRBV4-2	TRBD2	TRBJ2-7	CASSLTGGDEQYF	TGTGCCAGCAGCCTCACGGGAGGGGACGAGCAGTACTTC
once	TRBV25-1	NA	TRBJ2-1	CASSDQALSSYNEQFF	TGTGCCAGCAGTGATCAAGCCCTGAGCTCCTACAATGAGCAGTTCTTC
NA	TRBV27	TRBD1	TRBJ1-2	CASSLSRGQSYGYTF	TGTGCCAGCAGTTTGTCGAGGGGGCAGTCCTATGGCTACACCTTC
NA	TRBV21-1	NA	TRBJ1-5	CANPGAIQGHSNQPQHF	TGTGCCAACCCCGGGGCGATCCAGGGGCATAGCAATCAGCCCCAGCATTTT
NA	TRBV3-1/TRBV3-2	TRBD1	TRBJ2-2	CASSLRGRGGELFF	TGTGCCAGCAGTCTCAGGGGGCGAGGCGGGGAGCTGTTTTTT
NA	TRBV11-2	TRBD2	TRBJ2-1	CASRISGDYQTVNEQFF	TGTGCCAGCAGAATCTCCGGGGACTACCAAACTGTCAATGAGCAGTTCTTC
NA	TRBV2	NA	TRBJ1-5	CASNSRNQPQHF	TGTGCCAGCAACAGCCGCAATCAGCCCCAGCATTTT
NA	TRBV10-2	TRBD1	TRBJ1-1	CASRAGTVNTEAFF	TGCGCCAGCAGGGCAGGGACAGTGAACACTGAAGCTTTCTTT
NA	TRBV4-3	NA	TRBJ2-3	CASSQDLRGEDTQYF	TGCGCCAGCAGCCAAGATTTGCGGGGCGAAGATACGCAGTATTTT
NA	TRBV2	NA	TRBJ1-6	CASSDLASSYNSPLHF	TGTGCCAGCAGTGACTTAGCCAGCTCCTATAATTCACCCCTCCACTTT
NA	TRBV6-2/TRBV6-3	TRBD2	TRBJ2-7	CASSTRGGTFYEQYF	TGTGCCAGCAGCACCCGCGGGGGGACGTTCTACGAGCAGTACTTC
NA	TRBV30	NA	TRBJ1-1	CAWRGQGSNTEAFF	TGTGCCTGGAGAGGACAAGGCTCGAACACTGAAGCTTTCTTT
NA	TRBV5-8	NA	TRBJ1-1	CARPGGIMNTEAFF	TGTGCCAGACCGGGGGGGATTATGAACACTGAAGCTTTCTTT
NA	TRBV18	TRBD2	TRBJ2-5	CASSVGLAGETQYF	TGTGCCAGCTCAGTGGGACTAGCGGGAGAGACCCAGTACTTC
once	TRBV5-4	TRBD1	TRBJ2-5	CASSLGDRVGETQYF	TGTGCCAGCAGCTTGGGGGACAGGGTCGGAGAGACCCAGTACTTC
NA	TRBV14	NA	TRBJ2-2	CASSHYRDTVTGELFF	TGTGCCAGCAGCCACTACCGGGACACCGTCACCGGGGAGCTGTTTTTT
NA	TRBV6-1	TRBD2	TRBJ2-5	CASSEDRDYFQETQYF	TGTGCCAGCAGCGAAGACCGGGACTACTTCCAAGAGACCCAGTACTTC
NA	TRBV28	TRBD1	TRBJ2-5	CASSFSRQGTGETQYF	TGTGCCAGCAGTTTTAGTCGACAGGGGACGGGAGAGACCCAGTACTTC
NA	TRBV5-5	TRBD1	TRBJ2-1	CASSHDRGQSNEQFF	TGTGCCAGCAGCCACGACAGGGGGCAAAGCAATGAGCAGTTCTTC
NA	TRBV7-2	NA	TRBJ2-7	CASSLGTAYEQYF	TGTGCCAGCAGCTTAGGGACAGCCTACGAGCAGTACTTC
NA	TRBV5-1	NA	TRBJ1-1	CASSEQGLEAFF	TGCGCCAGCAGCGAACAGGGCCTTGAAGCTTTCTTT
NA	TRBV3-1/TRBV3-2	TRBD2	TRBJ2-7	CASSQGLAGEQYF	TGTGCCAGCAGCCAAGGACTAGCGGGCGAGCAGTACTTC
NA	TRBV18	TRBD1	TRBJ1-5	CASSLQGAKGPQHF	TGTGCCAGCTCTTTACAGGGGGCGAAAGGACCCCAGCATTTT
once	TRBV7-9	TRBD1	TRBJ1-2	CASSPGGGNGYTF	TGTGCCAGCAGCCCAGGGGGCGGAAATGGCTACACCTTC
NA	TRBV24-1	TRBD1	TRBJ1-2	CATSPQWGTDGYTF	TGTGCCACCAGCCCACAGTGGGGGACAGACGGCTACACCTTC
few	TRBV15	NA	TRBJ1-1	CATSREIVGFTEAFF	TGTGCCACCAGCAGAGAGATAGTCGGGTTCACTGAAGCTTTCTTT
NA	TRBV4-2	NA	TRBJ1-5	CASSQERTPGNQPQHF	TGTGCCAGCAGCCAAGAAAGGACTCCGGGCAATCAGCCCCAGCATTTT
NA	TRBV6-9	NA	TRBJ1-4	CASSSRGRVEKLFF	TGTGCCAGCAGTTCTAGGGGTAGAGTTGAAAAACTGTTTTTT
NA	TRBV4-1	NA	TRBJ1-1	CASSQDRGGQAFF	TGCGCCAGCAGCCAAGATCGGGGTGGCCAAGCTTTCTTT
NA	TRBV5-4	TRBD2	TRBJ2-1	CASSPPSGSSYNEQFF	TGTGCCAGCAGCCCGCCTAGCGGAAGCTCCTACAATGAGCAGTTCTTC
NA	TRBV7-9	TRBD2	TRBJ2-3	CASSLAQSSGRSGDTQYF	TGTGCCAGCAGCTTAGCGCAGTCTAGCGGGAGATCGGGAGATACGCAGTATTTT
NA	TRBV30	NA	TRBJ2-5	CAWSIWAGTQYF	TGTGCCTGGAGTATATGGGCCGGGACCCAGTACTTC
NA	TRBV10-3	TRBD2	TRBJ2-7	CAISEWLAGRNEQYF	TGTGCCATCAGTGAGTGGTTAGCGGGACGGAACGAGCAGTACTTC
NA	TRBV19	TRBD1	TRBJ1-1	CASRPGTGIKGTEAFF	TGTGCCAGTAGACCCGGGACAGGGATAAAGGGCACTGAAGCTTTCTTT
NA	TRBV5-1	NA	TRBJ1-4	CASSPDSNEKLFF	TGCGCCAGCAGCCCGGACAGTAATGAAAAACTGTTTTTT
few	TRBV10-2	NA	TRBJ1-1	CAIGRSATEAFF	TGCGCCATTGGTCGGTCCGCCACTGAAGCTTTCTTT
NA	TRBV5-4	NA	TRBJ1-1	CASSTTGMNTEAFF	TGTGCCAGCAGCACGACAGGAATGAACACTGAAGCTTTCTTT